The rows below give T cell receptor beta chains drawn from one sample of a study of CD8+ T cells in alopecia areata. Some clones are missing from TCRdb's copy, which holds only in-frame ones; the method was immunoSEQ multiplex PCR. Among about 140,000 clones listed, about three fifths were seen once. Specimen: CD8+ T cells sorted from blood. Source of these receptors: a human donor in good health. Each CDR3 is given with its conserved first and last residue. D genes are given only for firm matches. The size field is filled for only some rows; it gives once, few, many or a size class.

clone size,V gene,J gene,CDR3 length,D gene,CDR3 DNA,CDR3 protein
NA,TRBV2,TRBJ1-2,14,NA,TGTGCCAGCAGTGAGCCTCGACGAGCGGAGGGCTACACCTTC,CASSEPRRAEGYTF
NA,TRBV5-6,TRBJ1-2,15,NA,TGTGCCAGCAGCTTATCGGCCTATATTAACTATGGCTACACCTTC,CASSLSAYINYGYTF
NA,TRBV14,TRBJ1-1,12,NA,TGTGCCAGCAGCCAAGAAACAGGGAAGGCTTTCTTT,CASSQETGKAFF
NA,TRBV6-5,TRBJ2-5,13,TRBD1,TGTGCCAGCAGTGGGGACAGCCAAGAGACCCAGTACTTC,CASSGDSQETQYF
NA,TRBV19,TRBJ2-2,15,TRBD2,TGTGCCAGTAGCCCGGGACTAGCGGTCACCGGGGAGCTGTTTTTT,CASSPGLAVTGELFF
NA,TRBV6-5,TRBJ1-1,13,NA,TGTGCCAGCAGTTACACCGCAGGTCCTGAAGCTTTCTTT,CASSYTAGPEAFF
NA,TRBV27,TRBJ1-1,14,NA,TGTGCCAGCAGCTCATTGGGGCCAACCACTGAAGCTTTCTTT,CASSSLGPTTEAFF
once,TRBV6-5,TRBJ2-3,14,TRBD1,TGTGCCAGCAGTCCTTGGACAGGCTCAGATACGCAGTATTTT,CASSPWTGSDTQYF
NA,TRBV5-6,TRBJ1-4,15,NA,TGTGCCAGCAGCCCCTCCCCCCGGAGTAATGAAAAACTGTTTTTT,CASSPSPRSNEKLFF
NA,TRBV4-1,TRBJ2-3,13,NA,TGCGCCAGCAGCCAAGCAAAGGCAGATACGCAGTATTTT,CASSQAKADTQYF
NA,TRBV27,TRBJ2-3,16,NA,TGTGCCAGCAGTTCTATTTCCGGGACACTGGCAGATACGCAGTATTTT,CASSSISGTLADTQYF
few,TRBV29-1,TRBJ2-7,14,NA,TGCAGCGTTGTTGGCGCCGAGGGGACCTACGAGCAGTACTTC,CSVVGAEGTYEQYF
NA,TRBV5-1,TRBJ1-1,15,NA,TGCGCCAGCACTCCCCGGGACCGAGAGAACACTGAAGCTTTCTTT,CASTPRDRENTEAFF
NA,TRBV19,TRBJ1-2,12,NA,TGTGCCAGTCTCGGACAGCGCTATGGCTACACCTTC,CASLGQRYGYTF
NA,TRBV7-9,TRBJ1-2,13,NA,TGTGCCAGCAGCTTAACACTGTCCTATGGCTACACCTTC,CASSLTLSYGYTF
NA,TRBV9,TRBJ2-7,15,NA,TGTGCCAGCAGCGTAGCCCAGGCAGGCTCCTACGAGCAGTACTTC,CASSVAQAGSYEQYF
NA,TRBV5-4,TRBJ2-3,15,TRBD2,TGTGCCAGCAGCCTGTGGACTAGATCCACAGATACGCAGTATTTT,CASSLWTRSTDTQYF
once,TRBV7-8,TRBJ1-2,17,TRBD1,TGTGCCAGCAGCTTAGGGGGACAGGGGACGGCTAACTATGGCTACACCTTC,CASSLGGQGTANYGYTF
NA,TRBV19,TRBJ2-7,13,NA,TGTGCCACCCACGATGGGGGTACCTACGAGCAGTACTTC,CATHDGGTYEQYF
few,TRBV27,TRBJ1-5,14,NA,TGTGCCAGCAGTTCAGGGGATAGCAATCAGCCCCAGCATTTT,CASSSGDSNQPQHF
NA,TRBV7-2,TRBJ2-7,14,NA,TGTGCCAGCAGCTCGAATCCGGATTACTACGAGCAGTACTTC,CASSSNPDYYEQYF
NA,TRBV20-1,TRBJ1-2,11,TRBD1,TGCAGTGCTAGTCAGGGGGATGGCTACACCTTC,CSASQGDGYTF
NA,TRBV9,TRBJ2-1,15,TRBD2,TGTGCCAGCAGCCTCACTAGCGGGATGAGCGGTGAGCAGTTCTTC,CASSLTSGMSGEQFF
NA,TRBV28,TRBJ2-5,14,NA,TGTGCCAGCGGCCCCCGGGGCCCCCAAGAGACCCAGTACTTC,CASGPRGPQETQYF
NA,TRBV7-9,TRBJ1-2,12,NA,TGTGCCAGCAGCACCGGACTAAATGGCTACACCTTC,CASSTGLNGYTF
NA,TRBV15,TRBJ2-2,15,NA,TGTGCCACCAGCAGAGGGGGGAAAAACACCGGGGAGCTGTTTTTT,CATSRGGKNTGELFF
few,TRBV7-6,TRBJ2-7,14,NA,TGTGCCAGCAGCTTATCACGGGCCGCCTACGAGCAGTACTTC,CASSLSRAAYEQYF
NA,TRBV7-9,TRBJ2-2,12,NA,TGTGCCAGCACGGACGACACCGGGGAGCTGTTTTTT,CASTDDTGELFF
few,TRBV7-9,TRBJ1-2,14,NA,TGTGCCAGCAGCTCCTGGACTAACGAGGACGGCTACACCTTC,CASSSWTNEDGYTF
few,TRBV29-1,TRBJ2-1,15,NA,TGCAGCGTTGAAGGAGCGGAATACGACTACAATGAGCAGTTCTTC,CSVEGAEYDYNEQFF
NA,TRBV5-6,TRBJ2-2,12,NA,TGTGCCAGCAGCTTGTCGGGCGGGGAGCTGTTTTTT,CASSLSGGELFF
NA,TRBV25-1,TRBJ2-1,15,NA,TGTGCCAGCAGTGATAAGGGACTGGGTGAAGATGAGCAGTTCTTC,CASSDKGLGEDEQFF
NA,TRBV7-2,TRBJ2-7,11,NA,TGTGCCAGCAGTTTCGACTACGAGCAGTACTTC,CASSFDYEQYF